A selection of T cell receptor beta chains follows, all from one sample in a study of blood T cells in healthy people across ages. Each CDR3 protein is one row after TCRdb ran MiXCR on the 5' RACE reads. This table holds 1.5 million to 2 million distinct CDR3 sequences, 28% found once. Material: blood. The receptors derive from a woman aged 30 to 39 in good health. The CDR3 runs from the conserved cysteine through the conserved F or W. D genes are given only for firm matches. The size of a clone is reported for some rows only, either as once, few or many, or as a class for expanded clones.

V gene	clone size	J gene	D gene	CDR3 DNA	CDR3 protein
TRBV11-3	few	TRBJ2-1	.	TGTGCCAGCAGCTTAAGGCGGGGGCAAACTGGAGAGCAGTTCTTC	CASSLRRGQTGEQFF
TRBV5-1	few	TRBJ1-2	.	TGCGCCAGCAGCTTGGGGACAGCAAGAGTTGGCTACACCTTC	CASSLGTARVGYTF
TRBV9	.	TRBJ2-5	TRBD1	TGTGCCAGCAGCGTGGAACCGGGACAGGGATCCACTCGGGAGACCCAGTACTTC	CASSVEPGQGSTRETQYF
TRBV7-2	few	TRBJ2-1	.	TGTGCCAGCAGCTCCGAACCTAGCCAGAATGAGCAGTTCTTC	CASSSEPSQNEQFF
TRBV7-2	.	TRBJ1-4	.	TGTGCCAGCAGCCCCGCGGCGGTTCGCAATGAAAAACTGTTTTTT	CASSPAAVRNEKLFF
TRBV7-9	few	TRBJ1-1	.	TGTGCCAGCAGCCCCCCTACGTGGGAGAACACTGAAGCTTTCTTT	CASSPPTWENTEAFF
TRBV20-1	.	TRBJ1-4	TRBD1	TGCAGTGCTCCGGACAGGTTCACAACTAATGAAAAACTGTTTTTT	CSAPDRFTTNEKLFF
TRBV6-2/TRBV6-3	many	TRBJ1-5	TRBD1	TGTGCCAGCAACCTGGGACAGGGGCCGAGCAATCAGCCCCAGCATTTT	CASNLGQGPSNQPQHF
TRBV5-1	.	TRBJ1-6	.	TGCGCCAGCAGCTTGGTTACCAGGGATTCACCCCTCCACTTT	CASSLVTRDSPLHF
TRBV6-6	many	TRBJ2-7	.	TGTGCCAGCAGTGTCAGTTCCGGGACTGATTCCTACGAGCAGTACTTC	CASSVSSGTDSYEQYF
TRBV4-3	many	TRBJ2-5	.	TGCGCCAGCAGCCAAGAGATATGGCCTTGGGAGACCCAGTACTTC	CASSQEIWPWETQYF
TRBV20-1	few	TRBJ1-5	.	TGCAGTGCCAGAGGGGGGCGAACGGATCAGCCCCAGCATTTT	CSARGGRTDQPQHF
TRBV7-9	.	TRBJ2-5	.	TGTGCCAGCAGCCCCGGGCGTGGGCACGAGACCCAGTACTTC	CASSPGRGHETQYF
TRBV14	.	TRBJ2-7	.	TGTGCCAGCAGCCAATTTCCCAGGGGGGCTAGCTCCTACGAGCAGTACTTC	CASSQFPRGASSYEQYF
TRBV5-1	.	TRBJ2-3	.	TGCGCCAGCAGCCCTGGGACCGGGACTGGCACAGGTACGCAGTATTTT	CASSPGTGTGTGTQYF
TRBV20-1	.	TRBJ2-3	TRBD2	TGCAGTGTCCAAAGGAGGCGGGAGGGTGCAGATACGCAGTATTTT	CSVQRRREGADTQYF
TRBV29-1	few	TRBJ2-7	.	TGCAGCGCCCTGGACGGAGACTACGAGCAGTACTTC	CSALDGDYEQYF
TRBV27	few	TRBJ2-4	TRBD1	TGTGCCAGCGGACAGGGGTACGCCAAAAACATTCAGTACTTC	CASGQGYAKNIQYF
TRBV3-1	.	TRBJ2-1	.	TGTGCCAGCAGCCAGATGAATGAGCAGTTCTTC	CASSQMNEQFF
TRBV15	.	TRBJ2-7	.	TGTGCCACCAGCAGAGCTCTTGACGAGCAGTACTTC	CATSRALDEQYF
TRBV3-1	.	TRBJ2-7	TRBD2	TGTGCCAGCAGCGCGACTAGCGGGAGGGCTTACGAGCAGTACTTC	CASSATSGRAYEQYF
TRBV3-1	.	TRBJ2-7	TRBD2	TGTGCCAGCAGCCAAGTGCTAGCGGGAGGGCCATACGAGCAGTACTTC	CASSQVLAGGPYEQYF
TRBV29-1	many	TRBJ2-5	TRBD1	TGCAGCGTGAGGGGACAGGTTGAGGACCAGTACTTC	CSVRGQVEDQYF
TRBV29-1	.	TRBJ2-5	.	TGCAGCGTTGAAGAAGGTAAAACCCCTTACAATGAGCACTACTTC	CSVEEGKTPYNEHYF
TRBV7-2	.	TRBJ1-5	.	TGTGCCAGCAGCTTACAAGACGCGGACAATCAGCCCCAGCATTTT	CASSLQDADNQPQHF
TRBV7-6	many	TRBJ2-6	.	TGTGCCAGCAGCCTTTTTGGGGGGGCCAACGTCCTGACTTTC	CASSLFGGANVLTF
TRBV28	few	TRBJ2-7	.	TGTGCCAGCAGTTCGCTGACAGAATACTACGAGCAGTACTTC	CASSSLTEYYEQYF
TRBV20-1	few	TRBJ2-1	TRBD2	TGCAGTGCGTTGGGACTAGACTATTCGAGGGGAGAGCAGTTCTTC	CSALGLDYSRGEQFF
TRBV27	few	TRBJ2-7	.	TGTGCCAGCAGTTTTACCCAGGCAGGGCGCGAGCAGTACTTC	CASSFTQAGREQYF
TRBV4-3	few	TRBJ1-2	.	TGCGCCAGCAGCCAGTCCCCTGAGCAGAGATGGGATGGCTACACCTTC	CASSQSPEQRWDGYTF
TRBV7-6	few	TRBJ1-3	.	TGTACCAGCAGCTTGTACAGCTCTGGAAACACCATATATTTT	CTSSLYSSGNTIYF
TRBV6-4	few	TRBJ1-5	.	TGTGCCAGCAGTGATTCGGGCTATCAGCCCCAGCATTTT	CASSDSGYQPQHF
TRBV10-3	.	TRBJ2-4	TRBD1	TGTGCCATCGGTGAGGGGGCCTTAGCCAAGAACATTCAGTACTTC	CAIGEGALAKNIQYF
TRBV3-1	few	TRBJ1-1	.	TGTGCCAGCAGCCTTACTGACAGGCCTAGAGCTTTCTTT	CASSLTDRPRAFF
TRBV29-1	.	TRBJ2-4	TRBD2	TGCAGCGTCGAGGGACTAGCGGGGGGAGCCAAAAACATTCAGTACTTC	CSVEGLAGGAKNIQYF
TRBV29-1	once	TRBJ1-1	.	TGCAGCGTTGCCCCGCCTTCATGGTTGAACACTGAAGCTTTCTTT	CSVAPPSWLNTEAFF
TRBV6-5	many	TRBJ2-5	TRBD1	TGTGCCAGCAGTTCCCGGGACAGGGTACGGGGAGAGACCCAGTACTTC	CASSSRDRVRGETQYF
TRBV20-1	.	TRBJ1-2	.	TGCAGTGCTAGGAGTTATGGCTACACCTTC	CSARSYGYTF